The 31 T cell receptor beta chains below come from one sample, sequenced in a study of OX40 agonist ivuxolimab in advanced cancers. Profiled with immunoSEQ multiplex PCR; TCRdb holds only in-frame clones, not every one. The sample yields under 100,000 clones, less than 85% seen once. The material was CD4+ or CD8+ T cells sorted from blood, obtained in a trial of the OX40 agonist ivuxolimab. These receptors were collected from an adult with an advanced solid tumor such as melanoma, head and neck, liver or kidney cancer.

The chain carries TRBV11-1 and TRBJ1-6; D is unclear. CDR3 length: 15 amino acids. The V end lost 1 base, the J end lost 6 bases, and 10 bases lay between the germline ends. The V gene's germline CDR1 is SGHAT and CDR2 FQDESV (reference sequence). The CDR3 sequence is CASSLDRPVNSPLHF. The CDR3 nucleotides read TGTGCCAGCAGCTTAGACCGCCCAGTTAATTCACCCCTCCACTTT.

The chain employs TRBV11-2 and TRBJ1-2, with TRBD1 matching 7 bases. This CDR3 region has 14 residues. V was clipped by 2 bases and J by 7 bases; unmatched bases: 7. CDR1 and CDR2 (germline): SGHAT, FQNNGV. The CDR3 nucleotides read TGTGCCAGCAGCTTATTGAGGGGGCTAGGTGGCTACACCTTC. Translated: CASSLLRGLGGYTF.

The rearrangement joins TRBV4-1 to TRBJ1-4; 7 nucleotides line up with TRBD1. Germline V gene data show CDR1 as MGHRA and CDR2 as YSYEKL. J gave up 4 bases and V 6 bases, and 11 bases lay outside the gene matches. This CDR3 has 16 amino acids. The DNA for the CDR3 is TGCGCCAGCAGACCCACCTGGACAGGACTTAATGAAAAACTGTTTTTT. This sequence encodes CASRPTWTGLNEKLFF.

The chain links TRBV7-8 to TRBJ1-2; D not resolved. CDR1 is SGHVS and CDR2 is FQNEAQ in the germline V gene. CDR3 length equals 14 residues. V shed 1 base and J shed 3 bases, with 9 bases lying between them. The CDR3 is CASSLERLDYGYTF. The CDR3 coding sequence is TGTGCCAGCAGCTTAGAGAGGCTGGACTATGGCTACACCTTC.

The chain is built from TRBV4-2 and TRBJ1-1, with no clear D. This CDR3 contains 15 residues. The germline CDR1 and CDR2 sequences are LGHNA and YNFKEQ. Between the trimmed V and J ends, which lost 0 bases and 6 bases, there was a span of 14 bases. The CDR3 DNA reads as TGTGCCAGCAGCCAAGATTTTGTCGGGCAGGCTGAAGCTTTCTTT. It codes for CASSQDFVGQAEAFF.

This chain links TRBV7-2 with TRBJ2-1; 8 bases are shared with TRBD2. The CDR3 spans 18 residues. V gave up 1 base and J gave up 7 bases; unmatched junction bases: 15. Germline CDR1 reads SGHTA; CDR2 reads FQGNSA. The CDR3: CASSLVASRGGSGNEQFF. CDR3 nucleotides: TGTGCCAGCAGCTTAGTCGCCTCTCGGGGGGGCTCGGGTAATGAGCAGTTCTTC.

This clone was counted a single time. The rearrangement joins TRBV7-9 to TRBJ1-2, with 7 bases lining up with TRBD1. This CDR3 contains 16 residues. Germline CDR1 and CDR2: SEHNR and FQNEAQ (reference sequence). Trimming at V came to 2 bases and at J to 4 bases, leaving 10 bases not matched to a gene. CDR3 in amino acids: CASSLIRRQGGYGYTF. The CDR3 nucleotides read TGTGCCAGCAGCTTAATTCGTCGACAGGGCGGCTATGGCTACACCTTC.

The chain combines TRBV18 with TRBJ2-7; D uncertain. The length of the CDR3 is 12 residues. Germline V gene sequence: CDR1 KGHSH, CDR2 LQKENI. Trimming shortened V by 3 bases and J by 5 bases, and 8 bases separated the two germline ends. The CDR3 protein is CASSPQLHEQYF. Here the CDR3 DNA reads TGTGCCAGCTCACCTCAACTCCACGAGCAGTACTTC.

This clone was seen more than once but under ten times. The chain has TRBV7-2 and TRBJ2-7; D not resolved. Trimming stripped 1 base from V and 2 bases from J, with 6 bases between. The CDR3 is made up of 13 amino acids. Looked up from germline, CDR1 is SGHTA and CDR2 is FQGNSA. CDR3 sequence reads: CASSLEPPYEQYF. CDR3 in DNA: TGTGCCAGCAGCTTAGAACCACCCTACGAGCAGTACTTC.

Only a few counts were recorded for this clone. The gene calls are TRBV4-2 and TRBJ1-1; D is uncertain. From germline, CDR1 is LGHNA and CDR2 YNFKEQ. The V gene lost 0 bases and the J gene lost 4 bases, with 9 bases spanning the gap. The CDR3 contains 14 residues. CDR3 region: CASSQDTGVTEAFF. The CDR3 DNA reads as TGTGCCAGCAGCCAAGATACCGGGGTCACTGAAGCTTTCTTT.

The chain uses TRBV5-1 and TRBJ2-3, with 7 bases lining up with TRBD2. Germline V lookup: CDR1 SGHRS, CDR2 YFSETQ. The CDR3 runs 15 residues. V dropped 2 bases and J dropped 4; count of bases not matched to a gene: 7. The CDR3 DNA follows: TGCGCCAGCAGCTTCGGGACGGGGAGGGCAGATACGCAGTATTTT. It is translated as CASSFGTGRADTQYF.

The chain links TRBV2 to TRBJ2-2; D is perhaps TRBD2 (7 bases). Trimming pared 6 bases from V and 0 bases from J, leaving 14 bases between. This CDR3 is built from 16 residues. The germline V gene has CDR1 SNHLY and CDR2 FYNNEI. CDR3 nucleotide sequence: TGTGCCAGCAGGGGGGGGCAGCTCGCGAACACCGGGGAGCTGTTTTTT. Protein sequence: CASRGGQLANTGELFF.

This clone was observed a few times. This chain connects TRBV7-2 to TRBJ2-7, with 10 nucleotides matching TRBD2. After removal of 1 base from V and 0 bases from J, the junction contained 3 bases not matched to a gene. Germline CDR1 is SGHTA and CDR2 is FQGNSA. This CDR3 comprises 16 residues. DNA for the CDR3: TGTGCCAGCAGCTTAGGTAGCGGGGGGCACTCCTACGAGCAGTACTTC. Translation: CASSLGSGGHSYEQYF.

This clone was counted once. V usage is TRBV7-9 and J usage is TRBJ1-1; no firm D call. The CDR3 totals 12 residues. Germline CDR1 is SEHNR and CDR2 is FQNEAQ (reference sequence). The V end was cut by 5 bases, the J end by 1 base, with 5 bases between. The CDR3 DNA sequence: TGTGCCAGCAGCGCGGGGAACACTGAAGCTTTCTTT. Translating it yields CASSAGNTEAFF.

V usage is TRBV4-2 and J usage is TRBJ1-6; D not certain. The CDR3 runs to 14 residues. V lost 1 base to trimming and J lost 9 bases, with 10 bases between them. Germline assignment: CDR1 LGHNA and CDR2 YNFKEQ. CDR3 in amino acids: CASSQGPPGSPLHF. CDR3 DNA sequence: TGTGCCAGCAGCCAAGGGCCCCCCGGTTCACCCCTCCACTTT.

The chain uses TRBV9 and TRBJ1-3; 10 bases are a match to TRBD1. The length of the CDR3 is 17 residues. Germline CDR1 SGDLS, CDR2 YYNGEE. The junction had 7 bases not matched to a gene; V was cut back by 0 bases and J by 4 bases. CDR3 loop: CASSVGGTGEIGNTIYF. CDR3 DNA: TGTGCCAGCAGCGTAGGGGGGACAGGGGAAATCGGAAACACCATATATTTT.

The rearrangement links TRBV7-2 to TRBJ1-5; D is undetermined. The length of the CDR3 is 14 residues. Per germline, CDR1 SGHTA and CDR2 FQGNSA. Trimming shortened V by 1 base and J by 9 bases, and 13 bases separated the two germline ends. The CDR3 region is CASSLGPAGGPQHF. The DNA for the CDR3 is TGTGCCAGCAGCTTAGGGCCAGCTGGTGGGCCCCAGCATTTT.

The chain links TRBV7-3 to TRBJ1-2; D gene unclear. This CDR3 has 17 amino acids. V was trimmed by 1 base and J by 1 base, leaving 16 bases between them. CDR1 SGHTA and CDR2 FQGTGA come from the germline V gene. CDR3 coding DNA: TGTGCCAGCAGCTTAAGGGCAAGCCCAGAACATAACTATGGCTACACCTTC. Translation: CASSLRASPEHNYGYTF.

This clone was found many times. This chain uses TRBV7-2 with TRBJ1-2, with no clear D. The length of the CDR3 is 14 residues. The V and J ends lost 2 bases and 7 bases respectively, with 14 bases between them. Germline values: CDR1 SGHTA, CDR2 FQGNSA. CDR3 amino acids: CASSLSSGSGGYTF. The CDR3 bases are TGTGCCAGCAGCTTAAGTTCCGGGTCGGGTGGCTACACCTTC.

In its sample, this clone was seen once. This rearrangement joins TRBV19 to TRBJ1-2, with 8 bases matching TRBD1. Germline CDR1 reads LNHDA; CDR2 reads SQIVND (reference sequence). Germline trimming cut 4 bases from V and 8 bases from J; bases unmatched to any gene: 3. CDR3 size: 12 residues. This CDR3 is CASSRDRHGYTF. DNA for the CDR3: TGTGCCAGTAGTAGGGACAGGCACGGCTACACCTTC.

The J gene is TRBJ1-5, the V gene TRBV2; TRBD1 matches at 12 bases. Losses at the gene ends were 7 bases for V and 3 bases for J; bases not matched to a gene: 7. CDR1 and CDR2 from the germline V gene are SNHLY and FYNNEI. This CDR3 spans 16 amino acids. CDR3 region: CASTGTGGAANQPQHF. CDR3 sequence (DNA): TGTGCCAGCACCGGGACAGGGGGCGCGGCCAATCAGCCCCAGCATTTT.

This clone was detected only once. CDR3 region: CASSQLGSGHGEQYF. For the CDR3, the DNA is TGTGCCAGCAGCCAATTGGGCTCGGGACATGGCGAGCAGTACTTC. The chain joins TRBV16 to TRBJ2-7; possible D gene TRBD1, 6 bases. The CDR3 covers 15 residues. Germline CDR1 is KGHSY and CDR2 is FQNENV. V was clipped by 1 base and J by 6 bases, with 16 bases between them. Full variable domain (missing parts from reference TRBV16 and TRBJ2-7): GEEVAQTPKHLVRGEGQKAKLYCAPIKGHSYVFWYQQVLKNEFKFLISFQNENVFDETGMPKERFSAKCLPNSPCSLEIQATKLEDSAVYFCASSQLGSGHGEQYFGPGTRLTVT.

CDR3 bases: TGTGCCAGCAGCCAGGTCGGACAGGGGGCAGCCACTGAAGCTTTCTTT. Protein product: CASSQVGQGAATEAFF. The genes are TRBV7-9 and TRBJ1-1, with TRBD1 matching over 11 bases. V was clipped by 5 bases and J by 4 bases; unmatched bases: 9. CDR1 and CDR2 (germline): SEHNR, FQNEAQ (reference sequence). This CDR3 has 16 amino acids.

The chain recombines TRBV6-4 with TRBJ2-7, with D possibly matching TRBD2 (7 bases). V was shortened by 9 bases and J by 4 bases, with 25 bases between the two germline ends. CDR1 and CDR2 (germline): MRHNA, SNTAGT. This CDR3 has 16 residues. CDR3 residues: CARPICAGATNYEQYF. CDR3 sequence (DNA): TGTGCCAGGCCCATTTGCGCGGGGGCTACTAATTACGAGCAGTACTTC.

The genes are TRBV2 and TRBJ2-4; D is possibly TRBD1 or TRBD2 (6 bases each). Germline CDR1 SNHLY, CDR2 FYNNEI. The CDR3 sequence is 18 residues long. The germline V and J ends were trimmed by 8 bases and 1 base, with 24 bases remaining between them. This CDR3 reads CASPFVAKRGAAKNIQYF. The CDR3 region has the DNA TGTGCCAGCCCATTTGTAGCCAAAAGGGGGGCTGCCAAAAACATTCAGTACTTC.

The chain uses TRBV10-2 and TRBJ1-2; 8 positions agree with TRBD1. CDR1 and CDR2 from the germline V gene are WSHSY and SAAADI. This CDR3 has 15 amino acids. The junction had 10 bases not matched to a gene; V was cut back by 2 bases and J by 8 bases. The DNA for the CDR3 is TGCGCCAGCAGTGAGCCGGCTGGCAGGGGGCGCGGCTACACCTTC. This sequence encodes CASSEPAGRGRGYTF.

The chain links TRBV9 to TRBJ1-1, with 7 bases fitting TRBD1. Germline V lookup: CDR1 SGDLS, CDR2 YYNGEE. Germline trimming cut 4 bases from V and 3 bases from J; bases unmatched to any gene: 3. The CDR3 covers 13 residues. In nucleotides, the CDR3 is TGTGCCAGCAGCATCAGGGGGGACACTGAAGCTTTCTTT. It codes for CASSIRGDTEAFF.

The V gene is TRBV6-4, the J gene TRBJ1-1; D is undetermined. Germline V lookup: CDR1 MRHNA, CDR2 SNTAGT. Trimming removed 6 bases from V and 5 bases from J, with 13 bases in between. There are 13 residues in the CDR3. The CDR3 region is CASSPSSRTEAFF. The CDR3 nucleotides read TGTGCCAGCAGCCCCTCCAGTCGGACTGAAGCTTTCTTT.

The chain has TRBV6-6 and TRBJ1-6; unclear D gene. Germline V CDR1 and CDR2: MNHNY, SVGAGI (reference sequence). V dropped 8 bases and J dropped 9 bases, with 17 bases sitting between them. The CDR3 consists of 14 residues. This CDR3 is CASGGRSSSSPLHF. The CDR3 DNA reads TGTGCCAGCGGCGGGCGGAGTTCCAGTTCACCCCTCCACTTT.

CDR3 sequence: CASSYSGADTQYF. The DNA for the CDR3 is TGTGCCAGCAGCTACTCGGGGGCAGATACGCAGTATTTT. V usage is TRBV7-2 and J usage is TRBJ2-3; D is possibly TRBD2 (6 bases). Per the germline V gene, CDR1 is SGHTA and CDR2 is FQGNSA. With 4 bases removed from V and 4 bases from J, the gap between germline ends came to 9 bases. This CDR3 is built from 13 residues.

This chain joins TRBV6-5 and TRBJ1-3, with unresolved D. Looked up from germline, CDR1 is MNHEY and CDR2 is SVGAGI. Trimming took 0 bases from V and 0 from J, leaving 6 bases between them. The CDR3 length is 15 residues. The CDR3 region is CASSYSLSSGNTIYF. In DNA form, the CDR3 reads TGTGCCAGCAGTTACTCTCTCAGCTCTGGAAACACCATATATTTT.